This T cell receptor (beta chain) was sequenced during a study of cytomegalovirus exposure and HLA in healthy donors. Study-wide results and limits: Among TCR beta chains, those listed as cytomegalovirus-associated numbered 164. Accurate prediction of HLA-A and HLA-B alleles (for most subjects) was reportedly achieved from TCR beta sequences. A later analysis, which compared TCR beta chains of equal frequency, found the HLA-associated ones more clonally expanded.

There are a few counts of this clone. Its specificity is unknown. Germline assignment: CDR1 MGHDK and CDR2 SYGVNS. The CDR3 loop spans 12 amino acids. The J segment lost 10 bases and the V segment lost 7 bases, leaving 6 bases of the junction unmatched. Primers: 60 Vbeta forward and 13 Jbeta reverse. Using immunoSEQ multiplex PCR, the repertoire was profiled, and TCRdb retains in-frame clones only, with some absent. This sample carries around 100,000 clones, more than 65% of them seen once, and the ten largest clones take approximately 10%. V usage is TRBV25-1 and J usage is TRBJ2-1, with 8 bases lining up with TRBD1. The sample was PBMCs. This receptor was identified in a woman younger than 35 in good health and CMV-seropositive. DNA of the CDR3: TGTGCCAGCACGGACAGGGCGCGGGAGCAGTTCTTC. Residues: CASTDRAREQFF.